These 6 T cell receptor beta chains came from one sample sequenced in a study of blood T cell repertoires in COVID-19. Produced via immunoSEQ multiplex PCR; TCRdb's table is partial and in-frame only. The sample shows around 240,000 clones, about 87% of them seen only once. The sample consisted of PBMCs or T cells enriched from blood (not recorded which). The receptor source for this set is a man in his forties or fifties who had been exposed to COVID-19.

This chain joins TRBV11-3 and TRBJ1-2; 7 nucleotides agree with TRBD1. Trimming removed 5 bases from V and 0 bases from J; junction bases left unmatched: 9. Germline V gene sequence: CDR1 SGHNT, CDR2 YENEEA. This CDR3 spans 16 amino acids. The DNA for the CDR3 is TGTGCCAGCAGCCCGGTTTCGGGACAGCCTAACTATGGCTACACCTTC. Protein sequence: CASSPVSGQPNYGYTF.

The CDR3 nucleotides are TGTGCCAGCAGCGGCGGGGAGACCCAGTACTTC. It yields the protein CASSGGETQYF. This chain connects TRBV7-9 to TRBJ2-5; tentative D call: TRBD2 (5 bases). The germline CDR1 and CDR2 sequences are SEHNR and FQNEAQ (reference sequence). Trimming left V 5 bases short and J 5 bases short, with 6 bases between. The CDR3 runs 11 residues.

The rearrangement uses TRBV4-1 and TRBJ2-1; 9 bases line up with TRBD2. From germline, CDR1 is MGHRA and CDR2 YSYEKL. J gave up 6 bases and V 0 bases, and 12 bases lay outside the gene matches. The CDR3 loop spans 18 amino acids. The CDR3 bases are TGCGCCAGCAGCCAAGATTCAAGGGCGGGGGGGCGTTTCAATGAGCAGTTCTTC. Protein product: CASSQDSRAGGRFNEQFF.

The chain employs TRBV6-5 and TRBJ1-6; TRBD1 might be the D (5 bases). This CDR3 is built from 13 residues. In germline, CDR1 is MNHEY, CDR2 SVGAGI. The V end lost 7 bases, the J end lost 8 bases, and 12 bases lay between the germline ends. CDR3 in DNA: TGTGCCAGCACCTCTTCGGGGGATTCACCCCTCCACTTT. Encoded protein: CASTSSGDSPLHF.

The chain has TRBV11-2 and TRBJ2-7, with TRBD2 identical over 13 bases. V was clipped by 4 bases and J by 3 bases; unmatched bases: 3. CDR1 SGHAT and CDR2 FQNNGV come from the germline V gene. This CDR3 is 15 amino acids long. The CDR3 protein is CASSWTSGSFYEQYV. CDR3 bases: TGTGCCAGCAGCTGGACTAGCGGGAGTTTCTACGAGCAGTACGTC.

V usage is TRBV28 and J usage is TRBJ1-2; D is unresolved. V was trimmed by 3 bases and J by 6 bases, leaving 5 bases between them. The CDR3 covers 11 residues. CDR1 and CDR2 from the germline V gene are MDHEN and SYDVKM. The CDR3 spells CASSLADGYTF. CDR3 DNA: TGTGCCAGCAGTTTGGCTGATGGCTACACCTTC.